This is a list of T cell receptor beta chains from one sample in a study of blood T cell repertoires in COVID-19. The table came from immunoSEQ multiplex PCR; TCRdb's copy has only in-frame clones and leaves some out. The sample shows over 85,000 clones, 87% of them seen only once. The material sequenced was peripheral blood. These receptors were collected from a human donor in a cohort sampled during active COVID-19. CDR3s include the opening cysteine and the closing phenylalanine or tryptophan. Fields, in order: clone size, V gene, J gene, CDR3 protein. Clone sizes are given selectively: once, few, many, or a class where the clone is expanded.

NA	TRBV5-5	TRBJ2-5	CASSSSATAGQETQYF
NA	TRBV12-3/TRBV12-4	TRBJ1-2	CASNRDYGYTF
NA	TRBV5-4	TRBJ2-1	CASSPPGLAGLGEQFF
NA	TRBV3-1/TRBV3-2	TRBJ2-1	CASSPSVSSYNEQFF
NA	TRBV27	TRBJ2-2	CASRDTGQGEPGELFF
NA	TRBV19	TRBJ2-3	CASSIEAETSTDTQYF
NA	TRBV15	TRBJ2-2	CATSRNQGAGELFF
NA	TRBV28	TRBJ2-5	CASSSYRGRRETQYF
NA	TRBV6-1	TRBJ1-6	CASSEEATLSPLHF
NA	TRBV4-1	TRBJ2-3	CASSLPSASETQYF
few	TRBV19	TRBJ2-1	CASSTRGRDNEQFF
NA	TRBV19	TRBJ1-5	CASIQTGKDQPQHF
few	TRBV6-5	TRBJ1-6	CASRGQGIGNSPLHF
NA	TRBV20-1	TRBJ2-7	CSVASSYEQYF
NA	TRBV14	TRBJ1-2	CASSEAYTF
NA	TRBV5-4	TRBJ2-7	CASSPQLGRGPIYEQYF
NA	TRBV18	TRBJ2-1	CASSPRASRGTSGSSEQFF
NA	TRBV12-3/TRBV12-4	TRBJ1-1	CASSLQGTRVAFF
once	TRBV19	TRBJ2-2	CASTLAGGNTGELFF
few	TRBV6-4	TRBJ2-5	CASSDSIAGGETQYF
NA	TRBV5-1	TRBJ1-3	CASSPTGDSGNTIYF
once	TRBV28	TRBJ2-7	CASSLQGEQYF
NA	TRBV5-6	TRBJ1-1	CASSLELAGLWNTEAFF
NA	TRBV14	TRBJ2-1	CASTNRESSNEQFF
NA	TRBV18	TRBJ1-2	CASSPLGGSDYGYTF
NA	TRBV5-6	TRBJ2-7	CASSFSGSSYEQYF
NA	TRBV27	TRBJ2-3	CASRVLVAGAGDTQYF
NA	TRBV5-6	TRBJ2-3	CASSFPSQSDTQYF
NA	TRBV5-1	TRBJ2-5	CASRPTGMGLQETQYF
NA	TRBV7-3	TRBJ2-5	CASSLGGGGKETQYF
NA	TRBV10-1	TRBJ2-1	CASSEAGGPYNEQFF
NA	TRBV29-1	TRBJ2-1	CSVPHPKGSHEQFF
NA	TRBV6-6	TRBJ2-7	CASSTGQRSYEQYF
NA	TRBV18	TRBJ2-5	CASSPGLAGETQYF
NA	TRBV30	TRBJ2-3	CAWAGTSGTRDTQYF
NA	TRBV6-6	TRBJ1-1	CASITGDTEAFF
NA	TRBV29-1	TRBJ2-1	CSAYGQGKFF
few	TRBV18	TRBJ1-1	CASSPAGTVNTEAFF
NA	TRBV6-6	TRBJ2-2	CASSSNPGQGAGELFF
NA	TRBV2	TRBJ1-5	CASKLTTASNQPQHF